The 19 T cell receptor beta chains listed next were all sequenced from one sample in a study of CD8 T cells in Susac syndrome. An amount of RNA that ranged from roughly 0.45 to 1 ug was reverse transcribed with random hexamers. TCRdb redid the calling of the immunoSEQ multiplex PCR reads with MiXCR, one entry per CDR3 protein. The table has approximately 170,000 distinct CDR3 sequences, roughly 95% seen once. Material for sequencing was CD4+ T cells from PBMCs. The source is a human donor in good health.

The DNA of the CDR3 is TGCAGCGTTGGAACAGCCTACGAGCAGTACTTC. Protein: CSVGTAYEQYF. The rearrangement links TRBV29-1 to TRBJ2-7, with D unclear. Trimming cost V 4 bases and J 2 bases, with 6 bases left between them. Germline CDR1 and CDR2: SQVTM and ANQGSEA. CDR3 size: 11 residues.

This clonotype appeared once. The CDR3 here is CASSRGTSREQYF. Written as DNA, the CDR3 is TGTGCCAGCAGTCGCGGGACTAGCCGCGAGCAGTACTTC. The chain uses TRBV7-2 and TRBJ2-7, with 9 positions matching TRBD2. Per germline, CDR1 SGHTA and CDR2 FQGNSA. Trimming at V came to 6 bases and at J to 6 bases, leaving 6 bases not matched to a gene. This CDR3 region has 13 residues.

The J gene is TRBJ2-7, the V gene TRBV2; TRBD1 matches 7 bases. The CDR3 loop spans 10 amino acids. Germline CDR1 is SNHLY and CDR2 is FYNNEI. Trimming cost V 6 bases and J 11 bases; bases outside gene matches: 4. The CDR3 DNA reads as TGTGCCAGCAGAACCGGGACAGAGTACTTC. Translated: CASRTGTEYF.

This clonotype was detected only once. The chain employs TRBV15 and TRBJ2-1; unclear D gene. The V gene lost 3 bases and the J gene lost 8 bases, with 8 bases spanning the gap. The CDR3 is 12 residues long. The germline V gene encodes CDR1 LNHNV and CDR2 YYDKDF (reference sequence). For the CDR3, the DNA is TGTGCCACCAGCAGCGGTTTTCATGAGCAGTTCTTC. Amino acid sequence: CATSSGFHEQFF.

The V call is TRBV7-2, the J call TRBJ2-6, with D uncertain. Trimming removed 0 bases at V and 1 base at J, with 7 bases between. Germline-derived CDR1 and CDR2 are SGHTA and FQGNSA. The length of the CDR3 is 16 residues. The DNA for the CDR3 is TGTGCCAGCAGCTTAGCGTCGGCTTCTGGGGCCAACGTCCTGACTTTC. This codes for CASSLASASGANVLTF.

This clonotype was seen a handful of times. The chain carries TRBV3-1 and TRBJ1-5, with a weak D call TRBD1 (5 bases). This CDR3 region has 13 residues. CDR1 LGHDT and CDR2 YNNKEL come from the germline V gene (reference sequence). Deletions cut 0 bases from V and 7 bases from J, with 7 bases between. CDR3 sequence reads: CASSQDWGQPQHF. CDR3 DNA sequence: TGTGCCAGCAGCCAAGATTGGGGCCAGCCCCAGCATTTT.

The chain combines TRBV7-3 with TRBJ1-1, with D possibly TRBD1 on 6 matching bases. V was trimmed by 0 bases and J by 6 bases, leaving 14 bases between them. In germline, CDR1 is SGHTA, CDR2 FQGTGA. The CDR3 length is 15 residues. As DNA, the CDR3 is TGTGCCAGCAGCTTAACGTCCGACAGGTACTCTGAAGCTTTCTTT. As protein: CASSLTSDRYSEAFF. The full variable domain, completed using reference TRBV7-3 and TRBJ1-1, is GAGVSQTPSNKVTEKGKYVELRCDPISGHTALYWYRQSLGQGPEFLIYFQGTGAADDSGLPNDRFFAVRPEGSVSTLKIQRTERGDSAVYLCASSLTSDRYSEAFFGQGTRLTVV.

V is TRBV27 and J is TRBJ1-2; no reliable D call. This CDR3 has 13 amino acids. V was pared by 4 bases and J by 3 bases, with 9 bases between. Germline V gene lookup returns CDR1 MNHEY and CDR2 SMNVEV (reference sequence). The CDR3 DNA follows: TGTGCCAGCAGTTCTGGGAGAGACTATGGCTACACCTTC. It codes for CASSSGRDYGYTF.

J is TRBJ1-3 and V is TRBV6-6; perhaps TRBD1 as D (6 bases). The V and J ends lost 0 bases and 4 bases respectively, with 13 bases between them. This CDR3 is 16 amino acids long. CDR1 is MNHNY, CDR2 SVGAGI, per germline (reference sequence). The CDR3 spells CASSYSTTGSGNTIYF. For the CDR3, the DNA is TGTGCCAGCAGTTACTCTACTACAGGGTCGGGAAACACCATATATTTT.

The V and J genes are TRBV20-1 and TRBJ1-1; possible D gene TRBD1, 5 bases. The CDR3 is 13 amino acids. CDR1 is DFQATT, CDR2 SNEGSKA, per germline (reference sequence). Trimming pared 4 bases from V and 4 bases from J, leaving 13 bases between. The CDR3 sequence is CSAIDSPVTEAFF. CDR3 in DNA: TGCAGTGCTATCGACAGTCCAGTCACTGAAGCTTTCTTT.

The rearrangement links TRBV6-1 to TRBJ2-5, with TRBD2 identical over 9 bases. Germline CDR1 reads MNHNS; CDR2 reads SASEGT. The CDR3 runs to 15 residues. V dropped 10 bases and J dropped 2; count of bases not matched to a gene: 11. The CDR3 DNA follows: TGTGCCACCGCGGGGGGGGGAATTTATCAAGAGACCCAGTACTTC. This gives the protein CATAGGGIYQETQYF.

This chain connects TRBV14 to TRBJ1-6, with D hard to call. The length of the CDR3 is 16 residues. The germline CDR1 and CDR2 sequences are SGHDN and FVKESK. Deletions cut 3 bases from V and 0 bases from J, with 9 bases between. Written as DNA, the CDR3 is TGTGCCAGCAGCCAGCTGACGGGCTCCTATAATTCACCCCTCCACTTT. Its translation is CASSQLTGSYNSPLHF.

For the CDR3, the DNA is TGTGCCAGCAGTGACTCCGGAACCCTCCACTTT. Its protein is CASSDSGTLHF. The J gene is TRBJ1-6, the V gene TRBV25-1, with no clear D. Germline V CDR1 and CDR2: MGHDK, SYGVNS. V dropped 3 bases and J dropped 14 bases, with 8 bases sitting between them. This CDR3 spans 11 amino acids.

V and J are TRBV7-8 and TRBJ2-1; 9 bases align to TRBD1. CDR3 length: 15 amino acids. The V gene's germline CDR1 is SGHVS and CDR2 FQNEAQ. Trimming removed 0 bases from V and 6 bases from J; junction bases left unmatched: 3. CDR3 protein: CASSLAGTGPNEQFF. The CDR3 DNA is TGTGCCAGCAGCTTAGCGGGGACAGGGCCCAATGAGCAGTTCTTC. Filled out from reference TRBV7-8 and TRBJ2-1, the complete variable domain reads GAGVSQSPRYKVAKRGQDVALRCDPISGHVSLFWYQQALGQGPEFLTYFQNEAQLDKSGLPSDRFFAERPEGSVSTLKIQRTQQEDSAVYLCASSLAGTGPNEQFFGPGTRLTVL.

This CDR3 is CSARVGQGNQPQHF. The CDR3 nucleotides read TGCAGTGCTAGAGTCGGACAGGGCAATCAGCCCCAGCATTTT. The rearrangement joins TRBV20-1 to TRBJ1-5; 7 nucleotides agree with TRBD1. From germline, CDR1 is DFQATT and CDR2 SNEGSKA (reference sequence). The CDR3 has 14 residues. Losses at the gene ends were 1 base for V and 2 bases for J; bases not matched to a gene: 2.

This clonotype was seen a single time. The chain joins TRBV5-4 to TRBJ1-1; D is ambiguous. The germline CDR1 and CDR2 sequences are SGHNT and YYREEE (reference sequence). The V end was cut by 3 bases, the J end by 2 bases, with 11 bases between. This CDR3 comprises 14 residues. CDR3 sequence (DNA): TGTGCCAGCAGCTCCCGTGGAGGCAACACTGAAGCTTTCTTT. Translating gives CASSSRGGNTEAFF.

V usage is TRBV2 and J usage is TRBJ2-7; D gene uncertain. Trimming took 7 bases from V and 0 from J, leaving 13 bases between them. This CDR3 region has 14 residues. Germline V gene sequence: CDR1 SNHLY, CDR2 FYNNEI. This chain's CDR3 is CASTRDRSSYEQYF. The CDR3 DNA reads TGTGCCAGCACCCGTGATAGAAGCTCCTACGAGCAGTACTTC.

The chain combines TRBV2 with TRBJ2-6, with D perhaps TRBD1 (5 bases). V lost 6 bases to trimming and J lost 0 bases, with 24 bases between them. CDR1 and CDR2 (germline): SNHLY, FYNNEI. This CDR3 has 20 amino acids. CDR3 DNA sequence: TGTGCCAGCAGGAGAGGTGGCTTAGCAATTGACAGCTCTGGGGCCAACGTCCTGACTTTC. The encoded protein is CASRRGGLAIDSSGANVLTF.

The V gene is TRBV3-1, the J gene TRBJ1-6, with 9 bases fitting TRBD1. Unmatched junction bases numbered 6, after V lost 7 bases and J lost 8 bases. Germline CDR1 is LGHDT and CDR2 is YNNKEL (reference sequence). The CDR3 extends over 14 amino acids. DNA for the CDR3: TGTGCCAGCAACCCGGGACAGGGCCATTCACCCCTCCACTTT. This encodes CASNPGQGHSPLHF.